This is a list of T cell receptor beta chains from one sample in a study of OX40 agonist ivuxolimab in advanced cancers. Sequencing was performed with immunoSEQ multiplex PCR; in TCRdb, only in-frame clones are kept and a portion is missing. The sample holds about 23,000 clones, roughly 79% seen once. The source material was CD4+ or CD8+ T cells sorted from blood, sampled in a trial of the OX40 agonist ivuxolimab. Receptor source: an adult with an advanced solid tumor such as melanoma, head and neck, liver or kidney cancer. Each CDR3 is given with its conserved first and last residue.

j_call,v_call,cdr3_aa
TRBJ2-7,TRBV28,CASSLVGALVEQYF
TRBJ2-7,TRBV27,CASSLKLGGTGPYEQYF
TRBJ1-6,TRBV19,CASSIGGTVNSPLHF
TRBJ2-2,TRBV9,CASTNTGELFF
TRBJ1-6,TRBV19,CASSPTGQGIGSPLHF
TRBJ1-4,TRBV28,CASSSQGLVEKLFF
TRBJ1-2,TRBV7-9,CASSSGQGSNYGYTF
TRBJ2-2,TRBV18,CASSLGPDLTGELFF
TRBJ1-6,TRBV30,CAWITGGHAYNSPLHF
TRBJ1-1,TRBV5-4,CASSLGDRVRKTEAFF
TRBJ1-2,TRBV28,CASGILGGQLGYYGYTF
TRBJ1-6,TRBV9,CASSAGTGIWGSYNSPLHF
TRBJ1-2,TRBV2,CASSEGNPNYGYTF
TRBJ2-1,TRBV5-4,CASSWSSGRALMNGEQFF
TRBJ2-6,TRBV4-1,CASSQEQATSGANVLTF
TRBJ2-1,TRBV9,CASSGGGLAFNEQFF
TRBJ2-5,TRBV18,CASSLEVGSQETQYF
TRBJ2-5,TRBV5-6,CASSLDLGAGETQYF
TRBJ1-1,TRBV25-1,CASSALQGPNTEAFF
TRBJ1-6,TRBV7-3,CASSLLYNSPLHF
TRBJ2-3,TRBV28,CASSLNRGSLTDTQYF
TRBJ2-7,TRBV28,CASIRDRVSYEQYF
TRBJ1-2,TRBV5-1,CASSLGLYGYTF
TRBJ1-3,TRBV30,CAWSYWGASGNTIYF